This TCR beta chain was profiled in a study of blood T cell repertoires in COVID-19. Study in general: The origin of the acute and convalescent COVID-19 samples was the United States, Italy and Spain. The cDNA or gDNA used as material had been derived from T cells, B-cell-depleted T cells, or PBMCs.

Original data processing: Estimation of nucleated cell counts relied on the amplification of reference gene primers. Sequencing used immunoSEQ multiplex PCR; TCRdb keeps in-frame clones, though not all of them. From that table come the V and J calls and clone size; the DNA was used to work out D and trimming. The sample lists about 240,000 clones, approximately 80% occurring once. Germline CDR1 SEHNR, CDR2 FQNEAQ (reference sequence). V lost 7 bases to trimming and J lost 5 bases; unmatched junction nucleotides: 9. The CDR3 consists of 16 residues. This chain uses TRBV7-9 with TRBJ2-2; 11 bases fit TRBD2. The source material was peripheral blood. The TCR sequence derives from a woman of 80 years or more with COVID-19, enrolled during active disease. DNA of the CDR3: TGTGCCAGCATCCCCGTTTTAGCGGGGGGGACCGGGGAGCTGTTTTTT. Protein product: CASIPVLAGGTGELFF.